This T cell receptor (beta chain) stems from a study of T cells after yellow fever vaccination. Across the study: Preparation of fractions with low cell numbers was performed using SMART-Seq v4 Ultra Low Input. General observations from the study: Although most clonotypes did not, a small share appeared in both CD4 and CD8 compartments.

This clonotype was observed a handful of times. Its antigen is currently unknown. CDR1 MNHEY and CDR2 SMNVEV come from the germline V gene (reference sequence). Trimming cost V 5 bases and J 7 bases; bases outside gene matches: 3. The CDR3 has 13 residues. In TCRdb, the 5' RACE reads were re-called with MiXCR into one record per CDR3 protein. The top ten hold about 40% of the sample, which has 95,000 to 100,000 distinct CDR3 sequences, about 5.8% seen once. The clonotype was recovered from a young man who received the YFV17D yellow fever vaccine. The chain recombines TRBV27 with TRBJ2-1; 9 nucleotides agree with TRBD2. The specimen comprised CD8+ T cells sorted from PBMCs, sampled 10 days after the yellow fever booster vaccination. As DNA, the CDR3 is TGTGCCAGCAGTCCTGCGGGGGGGAATGAGCAGTTCTTC. Its protein product is CASSPAGGNEQFF.